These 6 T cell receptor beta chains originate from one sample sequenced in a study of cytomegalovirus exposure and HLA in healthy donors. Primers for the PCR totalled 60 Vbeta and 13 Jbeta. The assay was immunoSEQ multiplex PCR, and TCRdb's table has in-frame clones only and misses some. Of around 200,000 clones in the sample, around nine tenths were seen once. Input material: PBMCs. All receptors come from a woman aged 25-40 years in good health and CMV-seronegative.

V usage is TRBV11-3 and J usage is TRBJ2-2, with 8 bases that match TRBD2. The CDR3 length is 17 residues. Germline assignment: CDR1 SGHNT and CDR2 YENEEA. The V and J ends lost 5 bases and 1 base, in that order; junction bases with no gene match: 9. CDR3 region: CASSNPLAEMNTGELFF. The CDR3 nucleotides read TGTGCCAGCAGCAACCCACTAGCGGAAATGAACACCGGGGAGCTGTTTTTT. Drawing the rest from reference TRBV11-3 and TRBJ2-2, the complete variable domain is EAGVVQSPRYKIIEKKQPVAFWCNPISGHNTLYWYLQNLGQGPELLIRYENEEAVDDSQLPKDRFSAERLKGVDSTLKIQPAELGDSAVYLCASSNPLAEMNTGELFFGEGSRLTVL.

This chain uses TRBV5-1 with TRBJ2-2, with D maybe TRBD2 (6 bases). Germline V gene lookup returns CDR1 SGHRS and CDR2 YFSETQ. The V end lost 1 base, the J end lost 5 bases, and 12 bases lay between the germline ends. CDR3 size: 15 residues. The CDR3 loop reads CASSLNRERTGELFF. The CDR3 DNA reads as TGCGCCAGCAGCTTGAACCGGGAGAGGACCGGGGAGCTGTTTTTT.

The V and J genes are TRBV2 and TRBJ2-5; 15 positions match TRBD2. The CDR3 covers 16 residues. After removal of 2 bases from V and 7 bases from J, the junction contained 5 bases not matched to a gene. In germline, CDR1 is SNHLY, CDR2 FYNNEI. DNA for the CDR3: TGTGCCAGCAGTGAAATCGGACTAGCGGGAGGGGGGACCCAGTACTTC. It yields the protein CASSEIGLAGGGTQYF.

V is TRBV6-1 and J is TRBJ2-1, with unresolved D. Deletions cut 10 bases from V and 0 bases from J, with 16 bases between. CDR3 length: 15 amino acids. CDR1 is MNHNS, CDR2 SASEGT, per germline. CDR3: CATHLTPSSYNEQFF. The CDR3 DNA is TGTGCCACCCACTTGACACCCAGCTCCTACAATGAGCAGTTCTTC.

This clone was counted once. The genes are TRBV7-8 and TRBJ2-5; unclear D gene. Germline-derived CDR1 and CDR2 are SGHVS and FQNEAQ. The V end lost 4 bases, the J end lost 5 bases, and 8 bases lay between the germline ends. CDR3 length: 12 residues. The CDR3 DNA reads TGTGCCAGCAGCTCCCCGGAGGAGACCCAGTACTTC. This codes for CASSSPEETQYF.

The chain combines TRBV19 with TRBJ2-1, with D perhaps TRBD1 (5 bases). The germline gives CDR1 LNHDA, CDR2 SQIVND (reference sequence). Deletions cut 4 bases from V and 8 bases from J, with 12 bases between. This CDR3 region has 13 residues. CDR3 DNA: TGTGCCAGTAGTACAGGGTTAGAGGATGAGCAGTTCTTC. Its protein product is CASSTGLEDEQFF.